Described below is a single T cell receptor (beta chain) sequence and its context. No antigen is known for it. This record belongs to a study of CD8+ T cells in alopecia areata. Background on the study: Dosing spanned 6 to 18 months on tofacitinib, then 6 months off drug.

The sample's treatment: oral pan-JAK inhibitor, 5-10 mg twice daily. Specimens obtained from alopecia areata patients comprised lesional scalp punch biopsies and peripheral blood. Trimming took 5 bases from V and 8 from J, leaving 9 bases between them. Germline values: CDR1 MGHRA, CDR2 YSYEKL. The CDR3 is 11 residues long. Study-level results: As there was one nonresponder, how baseline CD8+ expansion relates to response remains uncertain. Scalp clonality, along with expanded CD8+ clones among the top 100, was significantly decreased by tofacitinib.

Once RNA had been extracted, it was reverse transcribed into cDNA to act as the sequencing template. TCRdb's copy holds only in-frame clones and misses some; the assay was immunoSEQ multiplex PCR. The data hold about 87,000 clones, with about two thirds observed a single time. This TCR was recovered from a human donor with alopecia areata. The chain carries TRBV4-1 and TRBJ1-2; D call uncertain. The specimen comprised CD8+ T cells sorted from blood, sampled around week 42, from a patient treated with tofacitinib. This CDR3 reads CASSSEGGYTF. In nucleotides, the CDR3 is TGCGCCAGCAGCTCGGAAGGGGGCTACACCTTC.